Listed below are T cell receptor beta chains from one sample, sequenced in a study of blood T cell repertoires in COVID-19. Profiled with immunoSEQ multiplex PCR; TCRdb holds only in-frame clones, not every one. The table records a few hundred thousand clones, 89% of them present only once. The sample was peripheral blood. The receptors shown here come from a woman in her forties who had recovered from COVID-19. Each CDR3 is given with its conserved first and last residue. The order of the fields is clone size, V gene, D gene, J gene, CDR3 DNA, CDR3 protein. A D gene is named only where the DNA matches it firmly. A row's size may be missing; if present it is once, few, many or a size class.

abundance: NA
v_gene: TRBV10-3
d_gene: NA
j_gene: TRBJ2-3
CDR3nt: TGTGCCATCAGTGCCCGGGGAAGCGGAAACGCAGATACGCAGTATTTT
CDR3aa: CAISARGSGNADTQYF

abundance: NA
v_gene: TRBV5-6
d_gene: NA
j_gene: TRBJ1-2
CDR3nt: TGTGCCAGCAGCTTGGTGGGCGCACATGGCTACACCTTC
CDR3aa: CASSLVGAHGYTF

abundance: NA
v_gene: TRBV7-9
d_gene: NA
j_gene: TRBJ1-4
CDR3nt: TGTGCCAGCAGCTTAGGTAGCGGAAAACTGTTTTTT
CDR3aa: CASSLGSGKLFF

abundance: once
v_gene: TRBV6-5
d_gene: NA
j_gene: TRBJ1-2
CDR3nt: TGTGCCAGCAGTTACTCGATGTGGCAGGACTATGGCTACACCTTC
CDR3aa: CASSYSMWQDYGYTF

abundance: NA
v_gene: TRBV2
d_gene: TRBD1
j_gene: TRBJ1-5
CDR3nt: TGTGCCAGCAGTGAAGGCGGTACGGGACAGGGTTATCAGCCCCAGCATTTT
CDR3aa: CASSEGGTGQGYQPQHF

abundance: NA
v_gene: TRBV19
d_gene: TRBD1
j_gene: TRBJ2-2
CDR3nt: TGTGCCAGTAGTCCGACAGGGGTGTTTAACGGGGAGCTGTTTTTT
CDR3aa: CASSPTGVFNGELFF

abundance: NA
v_gene: TRBV7-9
d_gene: TRBD2
j_gene: TRBJ2-3
CDR3nt: TGTGCCAGCAGCCCACCCACGGGGACTAGTGGCGCAGATACGCAGTATTTT
CDR3aa: CASSPPTGTSGADTQYF

abundance: few
v_gene: TRBV19
d_gene: TRBD1
j_gene: TRBJ1-2
CDR3nt: TGTGCCACCGCGCCGGGACAGGGCTTCTATGGCTACACCTTC
CDR3aa: CATAPGQGFYGYTF

abundance: NA
v_gene: TRBV2
d_gene: TRBD1
j_gene: TRBJ1-4
CDR3nt: TGTGCCAGCAGTCATCCCGGGACAGGGCGACAAGGTGACGAAAAACTGTTTTTT
CDR3aa: CASSHPGTGRQGDEKLFF

abundance: NA
v_gene: TRBV5-1
d_gene: NA
j_gene: TRBJ1-2
CDR3nt: TGCGCCAGCAGCCCAACACAGAGCTATGGCTACACCTTC
CDR3aa: CASSPTQSYGYTF

abundance: once
v_gene: TRBV19
d_gene: NA
j_gene: TRBJ1-5
CDR3nt: TGTGCCAGCGAGGACAGTAGCAATCAGCCCCAGCATTTT
CDR3aa: CASEDSSNQPQHF

abundance: NA
v_gene: TRBV10-3
d_gene: TRBD2
j_gene: TRBJ2-7
CDR3nt: TGTGCCATCAGTGAGCCGGGACTAGATTCCTACGAGCAGTACTTC
CDR3aa: CAISEPGLDSYEQYF

abundance: once
v_gene: TRBV15
d_gene: NA
j_gene: TRBJ1-1
CDR3nt: TGTGCCACCAGCAGAGAGCTTAACCAGGGGATCGGCACTGAAGCTTTCTTT
CDR3aa: CATSRELNQGIGTEAFF

abundance: NA
v_gene: TRBV4-3
d_gene: NA
j_gene: TRBJ1-2
CDR3nt: TGCGCCAGCAGCCAAGAAGGAGGGGCCTATGGCTACACCTTC
CDR3aa: CASSQEGGAYGYTF

abundance: NA
v_gene: TRBV10-3
d_gene: NA
j_gene: TRBJ1-1
CDR3nt: TGTGCCATCAGTGAGTCGGGGGGGCTGAACACTGAAGCTTTCTTT
CDR3aa: CAISESGGLNTEAFF

abundance: NA
v_gene: TRBV5-4
d_gene: TRBD1
j_gene: TRBJ1-6
CDR3nt: TGTGCCAGCAGCCATTTTGGGGGGACAGGACATAGGTCACCCCTCCACTTT
CDR3aa: CASSHFGGTGHRSPLHF

abundance: once
v_gene: TRBV5-1
d_gene: TRBD2
j_gene: TRBJ2-3
CDR3nt: TGCGCCAGCAGCGCCGGGACTAGCGGTGGAGATACGCAGTATTTT
CDR3aa: CASSAGTSGGDTQYF

abundance: NA
v_gene: TRBV9
d_gene: TRBD1
j_gene: TRBJ1-1
CDR3nt: TGTGCCAGCAGCGTAACAGGGGCGAAGACTGAAGCTTTCTTT
CDR3aa: CASSVTGAKTEAFF

abundance: NA
v_gene: TRBV7-8
d_gene: TRBD1
j_gene: TRBJ1-4
CDR3nt: TGTGCCAGCAGCTCCGTGGGCTCGGGCAGGGGGAATGAAAAACTGTTTTTT
CDR3aa: CASSSVGSGRGNEKLFF

abundance: NA
v_gene: TRBV10-3
d_gene: TRBD2
j_gene: TRBJ2-1
CDR3nt: TGTGCCATCAGTCGGGAGGACCCCCTAATCGAGCAGTTCTTC
CDR3aa: CAISREDPLIEQFF

abundance: few
v_gene: TRBV7-2
d_gene: NA
j_gene: TRBJ2-2
CDR3nt: TGTGCCAGCAGCTACACAAGCGGACAGCCGAACACCGGGGAGCTGTTTTTT
CDR3aa: CASSYTSGQPNTGELFF

abundance: NA
v_gene: TRBV7-2
d_gene: TRBD2
j_gene: TRBJ2-4
CDR3nt: TGTGCCAGCAGCTTAGTTGGCGGGAGCACTCACATTCAGTACTTC
CDR3aa: CASSLVGGSTHIQYF

abundance: NA
v_gene: TRBV27
d_gene: NA
j_gene: TRBJ2-2
CDR3nt: TGTGCCAGCAGTTCCTCCGGGGAGCTGTTTTTT
CDR3aa: CASSSSGELFF

abundance: NA
v_gene: TRBV7-3
d_gene: TRBD2
j_gene: TRBJ2-3
CDR3nt: TGTGCCAGCAGCCTCACTAGCGGCCCCACAGATACGCAGTATTTT
CDR3aa: CASSLTSGPTDTQYF

abundance: NA
v_gene: TRBV9
d_gene: TRBD2
j_gene: TRBJ2-7
CDR3nt: TGTGCCAGCAGCATCAGCGGGGGCTCGTCCTACGAGCAGTACTTC
CDR3aa: CASSISGGSSYEQYF

abundance: NA
v_gene: TRBV6-5
d_gene: TRBD1
j_gene: TRBJ1-1
CDR3nt: TGTGCCAGCGGGGACAGGGGTGCCACTGAAGCTTTCTTT
CDR3aa: CASGDRGATEAFF

abundance: once
v_gene: TRBV7-9
d_gene: TRBD2
j_gene: TRBJ2-2
CDR3nt: TGTGCCATACGGGGGGGCCTCACCGGGGAGCTGTTTTTT
CDR3aa: CAIRGGLTGELFF

abundance: NA
v_gene: TRBV15
d_gene: TRBD1
j_gene: TRBJ1-4
CDR3nt: TGTGCCACCAGCAAAAAATCCGGGACAGGGGGCGAAAAACTGTTTTTT
CDR3aa: CATSKKSGTGGEKLFF

abundance: NA
v_gene: TRBV23-1
d_gene: NA
j_gene: TRBJ2-1
CDR3nt: TGCGCCAGCAGTCAGACGAGGGTGGCCAGGGGCTCCTACAATGAGCAGTTCTTC
CDR3aa: CASSQTRVARGSYNEQFF

abundance: NA
v_gene: TRBV6-1
d_gene: NA
j_gene: TRBJ1-6
CDR3nt: TGTGCCAGCAGTGAATCTTACGGGTCACGACCCCTCCACTTT
CDR3aa: CASSESYGSRPLHF

abundance: NA
v_gene: TRBV7-8
d_gene: TRBD2
j_gene: TRBJ2-2
CDR3nt: TGTGCCAGCAGTTCTAATCCGATAGTAGCGGGAGGCAACACCGGGGAGCTGTTTTTT
CDR3aa: CASSSNPIVAGGNTGELFF

abundance: NA
v_gene: TRBV7-2
d_gene: NA
j_gene: TRBJ2-2
CDR3nt: TGTGCCAGCAGCTTACAGGGCCCGGGCACCGGGGAGCTGTTTTTT
CDR3aa: CASSLQGPGTGELFF

abundance: NA
v_gene: TRBV13
d_gene: NA
j_gene: TRBJ2-1
CDR3nt: TGTGCCAGCAGCTTATATAAGGAGCGACTAGGTAAAAAGAATGAGCAGTTCTTC
CDR3aa: CASSLYKERLGKKNEQFF

abundance: NA
v_gene: TRBV2
d_gene: TRBD2
j_gene: TRBJ2-5
CDR3nt: TGTGCCAGCAGTGAAAGGGCTAGCGGGGCCAAGACCCAGTACTTC
CDR3aa: CASSERASGAKTQYF

abundance: NA
v_gene: TRBV15
d_gene: NA
j_gene: TRBJ2-5
CDR3nt: TGTGCCACCAGCAGTATCGTCCAGGGCGGCCAAGAGACCCAGTACTTC
CDR3aa: CATSSIVQGGQETQYF

abundance: NA
v_gene: TRBV19
d_gene: NA
j_gene: TRBJ1-2
CDR3nt: TGTGCCAGTACCCCGACACGATCTAACTATGGCTACACCTTC
CDR3aa: CASTPTRSNYGYTF

abundance: NA
v_gene: TRBV6-4
d_gene: NA
j_gene: TRBJ2-6
CDR3nt: TGTGCCAGCAGTGAGTTTACGGGTGGGGCCAACGTCCTGACTTTC
CDR3aa: CASSEFTGGANVLTF

abundance: NA
v_gene: TRBV28
d_gene: NA
j_gene: TRBJ1-4
CDR3nt: TGTGCCAGCAGTTTTTTTCACGGACAGACAACTAATGAAAAACTGTTTTTT
CDR3aa: CASSFFHGQTTNEKLFF

abundance: few
v_gene: TRBV7-9
d_gene: NA
j_gene: TRBJ1-1
CDR3nt: TGTGCCAGCAGCTTAAGATCTATGGAGGGAGCAGCTTTCTTT
CDR3aa: CASSLRSMEGAAFF

abundance: NA
v_gene: TRBV7-9
d_gene: NA
j_gene: TRBJ1-2
CDR3nt: TGTGCCAGCAGCTTAGAGCGCTATGGCTACACCTTC
CDR3aa: CASSLERYGYTF

abundance: NA
v_gene: TRBV3-1/TRBV3-2
d_gene: NA
j_gene: TRBJ2-1
CDR3nt: TGTGCCAGCAGCCAAGTAATCAGCTCCTACAATGAGCAGTTCTTC
CDR3aa: CASSQVISSYNEQFF

abundance: NA
v_gene: TRBV27
d_gene: TRBD2
j_gene: TRBJ2-2
CDR3nt: TGTGCCAGCAGTTTCCAGACTAGCGGGGCCGGGGAGCTGTTTTTT
CDR3aa: CASSFQTSGAGELFF

abundance: NA
v_gene: TRBV7-9
d_gene: TRBD1
j_gene: TRBJ1-2
CDR3nt: TGTGCCAGCAGCGCGGACAGGGTGAGCTACACCTTC
CDR3aa: CASSADRVSYTF

abundance: NA
v_gene: TRBV20-1
d_gene: NA
j_gene: TRBJ2-1
CDR3nt: TGCAGTGCCGCCGACAGAGAGCAGTTCTTC
CDR3aa: CSAADREQFF

abundance: NA
v_gene: TRBV18
d_gene: NA
j_gene: TRBJ2-6
CDR3nt: TGTGCCAGCTCACCAAGGATCGGCGAGGGCGCTCTAGTACGCTCTGGGGCCAACGTCCTGACTTTC
CDR3aa: CASSPRIGEGALVRSGANVLTF